Listed here are 8 T cell receptor beta chains from one sample, sequenced in a study of T cells in tumors after PD-1 blockade (dated by TCRdb to the late 2010s). Libraries came from the immunoSEQ multiplex PCR assay. Sourced from immuneACCESS, this table was stored by TCRdb with only in-frame sequences that have V and J called. A share of the clones is absent; for the studies checked, an unresolved V gene accounts for under half, and the remainder has no known explanation. The sample data list tens of thousands of clones, and roughly 80% of these were observed just once. The leading ten clones occupy approximately 7.9% of the sample. Sequences were derived from PBMCs, sampled before anti-PD-1 therapy. These receptors all stem from a human donor with advanced basal cell or squamous cell carcinoma (not recorded which).

The rearrangement uses TRBV2 and TRBJ2-3, with D perhaps matching TRBD1 (5 bases). From germline, CDR1 is SNHLY and CDR2 FYNNEI. The germline V and J ends were trimmed by 2 bases and 1 base, with 7 bases remaining between them. This CDR3 region has 14 residues. The CDR3 loop reads CASSENRRTDTQYF. The CDR3 DNA follows: TGTGCCAGCAGTGAAAACAGGCGCACAGATACGCAGTATTTT.

Only one count was recorded for this clone. The rearrangement uses TRBV21-1 and TRBJ1-5; whether TRBD1, the table's D call, matches the DNA was not checked. TRBV21-1 is a pseudogene. CDR3 length: 17 residues. For the CDR3, the DNA is TGTGCCAGCAGCCGGGTCCAGGGGGCAGGTCGCAATCAGCCCCAGCATTTT. This translates into CASSRVQGAGRNQPQHF.

The rearrangement joins TRBV4-1 to TRBJ2-1; unclear D gene. This CDR3 has 16 residues. Germline V CDR1 and CDR2: MGHRA, YSYEKL. V was clipped by 4 bases and J by 0 bases, with 13 bases between them. This CDR3 reads CASSLETVSSYNEQFF. CDR3 sequence (DNA): TGCGCCAGCAGCCTAGAAACAGTCAGCTCCTACAATGAGCAGTTCTTC.

The chain uses TRBV29-1 and TRBJ1-1; D is undetermined. Germline V gives CDR1 SQVTM, CDR2 ANQGSEA. The V end was cut by 1 base, the J end by 7 bases, with 7 bases between. This CDR3 region has 11 residues. In DNA form, the CDR3 reads TGCAGCGTTGAAGTTGGGAGTGAAGCTTTCTTT. Its protein is CSVEVGSEAFF.

This clone has only one observation. The V call is TRBV11-3, the J call TRBJ2-7; D unclear. The V gene lost 0 bases and the J gene lost 2 bases, with 8 bases spanning the gap. This CDR3 has 14 amino acids. CDR1 is SGHNT, CDR2 YENEEA, per germline. CDR3 DNA: TGTGCCAGCAGCTTAGATCCCGCAACCTACGAGCAGTACTTC. Encoded protein: CASSLDPATYEQYF.

This chain joins TRBV5-1 and TRBJ2-1; the D is unclear. Looked up from germline, CDR1 is SGHRS and CDR2 is YFSETQ. V gave up 0 bases and J gave up 0 bases, with 7 bases separating them. The CDR3 consists of 15 residues. CDR3 protein: CASSLDVSSYNEQFF. DNA of the CDR3: TGCGCCAGCAGCTTGGATGTAAGCTCCTACAATGAGCAGTTCTTC.

The gene calls are TRBV5-6 and TRBJ2-6, with TRBD1 matching over 8 bases. With 0 bases clipped from V and 4 bases from J, the junction kept 9 bases outside the gene matches. Germline CDR1 SGHDT, CDR2 YYEEEE. This CDR3 region has 18 residues. CDR3 protein: CASSLGPGGFFGANVLTF. CDR3 coding DNA: TGTGCCAGCAGCTTGGGTCCAGGGGGCTTCTTCGGGGCCAACGTCCTGACTTTC. The whole variable domain, remainder taken from reference TRBV5-6 and TRBJ2-6, is DAGVTQSPTHLIKTRGQQVTLRCSPKSGHDTVSWYQQALGQGPQFIFQYYEEEERQRGNFPDRFSGHQFPNYSSELNVNALLLGDSALYLCASSLGPGGFFGANVLTFGAGSRLTVL.

There are many counts of this clone. The V call is TRBV16, the J call TRBJ1-5; D remains unclear. The CDR3 length is 15 residues. The germline V and J ends were trimmed by 5 bases and 6 bases, with 17 bases remaining between them. Per germline, CDR1 KGHSY and CDR2 FQNENV. The CDR3: CASSARRSLGQPQHF. CDR3 DNA sequence: TGTGCCAGCAGCGCCCGCAGGTCCCTAGGTCAGCCCCAGCATTTT.